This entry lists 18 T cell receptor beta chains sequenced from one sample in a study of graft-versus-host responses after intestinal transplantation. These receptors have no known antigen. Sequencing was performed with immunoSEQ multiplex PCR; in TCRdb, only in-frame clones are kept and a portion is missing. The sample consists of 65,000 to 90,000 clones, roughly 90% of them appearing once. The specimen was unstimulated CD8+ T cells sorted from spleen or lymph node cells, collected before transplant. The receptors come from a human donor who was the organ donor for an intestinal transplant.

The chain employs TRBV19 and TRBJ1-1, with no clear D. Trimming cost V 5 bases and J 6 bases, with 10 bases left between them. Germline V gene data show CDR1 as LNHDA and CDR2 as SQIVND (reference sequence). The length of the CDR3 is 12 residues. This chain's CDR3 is CASSPGWAEAFF. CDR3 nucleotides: TGTGCCAGTAGTCCCGGGTGGGCTGAAGCTTTCTTT.

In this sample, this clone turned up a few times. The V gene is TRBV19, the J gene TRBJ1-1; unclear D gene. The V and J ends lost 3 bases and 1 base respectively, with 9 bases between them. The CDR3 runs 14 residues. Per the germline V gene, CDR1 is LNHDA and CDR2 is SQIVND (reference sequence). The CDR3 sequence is CASSMSGGNTEAFF. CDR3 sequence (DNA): TGTGCCAGTAGTATGAGTGGAGGGAACACTGAAGCTTTCTTT.

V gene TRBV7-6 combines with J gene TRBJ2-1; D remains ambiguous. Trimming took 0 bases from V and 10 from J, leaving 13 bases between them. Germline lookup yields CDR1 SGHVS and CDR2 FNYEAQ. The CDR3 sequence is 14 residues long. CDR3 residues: CASSLAGAQGEQFF. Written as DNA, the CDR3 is TGTGCCAGCAGCTTAGCTGGCGCCCAAGGCGAGCAGTTCTTC. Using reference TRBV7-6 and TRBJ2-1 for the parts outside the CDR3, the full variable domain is GAGVSQSPRYKVTKRGQDVALRCDPISGHVSLYWYRQALGQGPEFLTYFNYEAQQDKSGLPNDRFSAERPEGSISTLTIQRTEQRDSAMYRCASSLAGAQGEQFFGPGTRLTVL.

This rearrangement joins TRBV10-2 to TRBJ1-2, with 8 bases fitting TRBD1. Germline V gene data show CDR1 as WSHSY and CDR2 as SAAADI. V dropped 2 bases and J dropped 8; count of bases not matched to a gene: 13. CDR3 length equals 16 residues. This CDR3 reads CASSERGPQGVGGYTF. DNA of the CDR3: TGCGCCAGCAGTGAGAGGGGGCCACAGGGGGTGGGCGGCTACACCTTC.

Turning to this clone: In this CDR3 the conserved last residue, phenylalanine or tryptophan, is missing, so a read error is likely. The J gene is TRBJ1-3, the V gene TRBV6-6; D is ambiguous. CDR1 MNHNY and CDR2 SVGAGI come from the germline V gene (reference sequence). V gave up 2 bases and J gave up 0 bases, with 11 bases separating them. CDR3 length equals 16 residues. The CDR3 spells CASSYAPESSGNTIYS. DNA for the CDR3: TGTGCCAGCAGTTACGCTCCCGAGAGCTCTGGAAACACCATATATTCT.

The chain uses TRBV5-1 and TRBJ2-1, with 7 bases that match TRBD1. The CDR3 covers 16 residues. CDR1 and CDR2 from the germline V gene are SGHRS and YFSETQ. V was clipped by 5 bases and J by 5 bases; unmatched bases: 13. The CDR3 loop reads CASSNEGAAVHNEQFF. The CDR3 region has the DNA TGCGCCAGCAGTAATGAGGGGGCAGCGGTCCACAATGAGCAGTTCTTC.

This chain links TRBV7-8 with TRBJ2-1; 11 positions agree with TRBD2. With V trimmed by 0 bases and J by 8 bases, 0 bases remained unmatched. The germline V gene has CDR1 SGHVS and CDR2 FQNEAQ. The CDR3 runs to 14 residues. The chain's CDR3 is CASSLASGRDEQFF. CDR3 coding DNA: TGTGCCAGCAGCTTAGCTAGCGGGAGGGATGAGCAGTTCTTC.

In DNA form, the CDR3 reads TGTGCCAGCACCCACTCCGGGACTAGCGATCAAGAGACCCAGTACTTC. As protein: CASTHSGTSDQETQYF. J is TRBJ2-5 and V is TRBV18; TRBD2 matches at 10 bases. In germline, CDR1 is KGHSH, CDR2 LQKENI. The ends lost 8 bases at V and 2 bases at J; junction bases unmatched: 11. The CDR3 is made up of 16 amino acids.

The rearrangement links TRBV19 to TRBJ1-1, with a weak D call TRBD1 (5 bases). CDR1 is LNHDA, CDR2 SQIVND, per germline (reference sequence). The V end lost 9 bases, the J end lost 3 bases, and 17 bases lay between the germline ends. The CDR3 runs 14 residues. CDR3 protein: CASRQVWGDTEAFF. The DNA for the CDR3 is TGTGCCAGCCGACAAGTCTGGGGGGACACTGAAGCTTTCTTT.

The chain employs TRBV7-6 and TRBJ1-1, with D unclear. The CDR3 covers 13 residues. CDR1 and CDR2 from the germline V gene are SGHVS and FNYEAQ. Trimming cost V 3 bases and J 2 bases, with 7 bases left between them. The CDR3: CASSFYENTEAFF. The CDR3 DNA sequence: TGTGCCAGCAGCTTCTACGAAAACACTGAAGCTTTCTTT.

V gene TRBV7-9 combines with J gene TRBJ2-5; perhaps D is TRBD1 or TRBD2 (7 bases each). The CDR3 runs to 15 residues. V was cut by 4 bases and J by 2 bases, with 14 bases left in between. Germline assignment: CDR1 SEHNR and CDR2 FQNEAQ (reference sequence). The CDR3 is CASSSGGLQQETQYF. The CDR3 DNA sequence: TGTGCCAGCAGCTCAGGGGGACTACAACAAGAGACCCAGTACTTC.

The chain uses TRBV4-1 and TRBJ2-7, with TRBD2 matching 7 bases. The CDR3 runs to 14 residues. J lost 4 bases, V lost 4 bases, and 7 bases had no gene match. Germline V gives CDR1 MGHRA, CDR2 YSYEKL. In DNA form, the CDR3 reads TGCGCCAGCAGCCTAATTGGCGGGAGTTACGAGCAGTACTTC. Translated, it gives CASSLIGGSYEQYF.

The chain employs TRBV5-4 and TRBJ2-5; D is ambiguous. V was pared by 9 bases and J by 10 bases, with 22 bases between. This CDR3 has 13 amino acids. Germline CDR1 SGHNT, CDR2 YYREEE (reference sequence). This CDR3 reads CATMGQRPPGQYF. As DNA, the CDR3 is TGTGCCACAATGGGCCAGCGCCCCCCGGGCCAGTACTTC. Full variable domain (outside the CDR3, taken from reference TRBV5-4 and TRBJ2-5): ETGVTQSPTHLIKTRGQQVTLRCSSQSGHNTVSWYQQALGQGPQFIFQYYREEENGRGNFPPRFSGLQFPNYSSELNVNALELDDSALYLCATMGQRPPGQYFGPGTRLLVL.

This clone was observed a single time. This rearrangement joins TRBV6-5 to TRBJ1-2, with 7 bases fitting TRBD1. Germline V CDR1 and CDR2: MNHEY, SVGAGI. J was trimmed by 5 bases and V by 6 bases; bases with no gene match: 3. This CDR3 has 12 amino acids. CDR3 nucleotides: TGTGCCAGCAGGGGACAGCCATATGGCTACACCTTC. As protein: CASRGQPYGYTF.

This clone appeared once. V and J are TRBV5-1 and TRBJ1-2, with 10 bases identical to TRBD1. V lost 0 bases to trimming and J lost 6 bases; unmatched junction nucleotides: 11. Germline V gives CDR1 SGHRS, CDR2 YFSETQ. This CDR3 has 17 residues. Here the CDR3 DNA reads TGCGCCAGCAGCTTGGGCGACAGGGGGCCCGGGAACGATGGCTACACCTTC. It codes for CASSLGDRGPGNDGYTF.

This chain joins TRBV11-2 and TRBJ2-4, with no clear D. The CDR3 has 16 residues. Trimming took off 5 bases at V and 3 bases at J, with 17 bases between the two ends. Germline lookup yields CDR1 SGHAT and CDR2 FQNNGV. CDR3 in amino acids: CASSVIRHLVKNIQYF. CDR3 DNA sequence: TGTGCCAGCAGCGTAATTAGGCATCTAGTCAAAAACATTCAGTACTTC. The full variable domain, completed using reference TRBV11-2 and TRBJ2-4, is EAGVAQSPRYKIIEKRQSVAFWCNPISGHATLYWYQQILGQGPKLLIQFQNNGVVDDSQLPKDRFSAERLKGVDSTLKIQPAKLEDSAVYLCASSVIRHLVKNIQYFGAGTRLSVL.

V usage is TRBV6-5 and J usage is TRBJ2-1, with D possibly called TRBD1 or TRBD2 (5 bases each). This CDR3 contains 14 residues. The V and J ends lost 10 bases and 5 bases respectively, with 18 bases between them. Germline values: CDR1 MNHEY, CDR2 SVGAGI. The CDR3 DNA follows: TGTGCCACCCTCGGGGCAGGGCGGAACAATGAGCAGTTCTTC. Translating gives CATLGAGRNNEQFF.

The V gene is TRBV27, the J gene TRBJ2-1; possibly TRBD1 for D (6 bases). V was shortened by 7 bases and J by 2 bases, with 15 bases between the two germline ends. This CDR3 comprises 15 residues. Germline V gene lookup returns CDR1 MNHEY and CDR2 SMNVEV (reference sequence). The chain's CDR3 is CASKTPGQAYNEQFF. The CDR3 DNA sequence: TGTGCCAGCAAAACCCCGGGACAAGCCTACAATGAGCAGTTCTTC.